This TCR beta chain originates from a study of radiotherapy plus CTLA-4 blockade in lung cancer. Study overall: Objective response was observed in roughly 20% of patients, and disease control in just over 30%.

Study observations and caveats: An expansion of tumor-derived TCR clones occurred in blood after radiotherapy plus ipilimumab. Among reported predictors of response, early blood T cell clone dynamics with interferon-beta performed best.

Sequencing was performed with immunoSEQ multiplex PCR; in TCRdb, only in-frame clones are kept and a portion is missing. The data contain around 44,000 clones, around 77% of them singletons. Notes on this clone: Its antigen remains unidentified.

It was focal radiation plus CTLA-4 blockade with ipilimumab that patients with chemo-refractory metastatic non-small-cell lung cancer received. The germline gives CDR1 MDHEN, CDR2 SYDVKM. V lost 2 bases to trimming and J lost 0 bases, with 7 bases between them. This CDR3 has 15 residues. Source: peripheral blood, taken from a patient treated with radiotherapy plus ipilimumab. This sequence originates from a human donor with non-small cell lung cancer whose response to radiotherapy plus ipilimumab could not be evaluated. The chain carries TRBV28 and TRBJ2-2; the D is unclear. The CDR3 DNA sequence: TGTGCCAGCAGTTTACTGCCAGCGAACACCGGGGAGCTGTTTTTT. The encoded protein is CASSLLPANTGELFF.